Below, one TCR beta chain is given with its context. The data were obtained in a study of T cell changes during pregnancy in multiple sclerosis. Repertoires were generated with immunoSEQ multiplex PCR, while TCRdb's copy carries only in-frame clones and drops some. Among under 85,000 clones listed, under 95% were seen once. The receptor comes from a female donor in good health, enrolled as a control in a pregnancy study. This specimen was peripheral blood, taken in the third trimester of pregnancy.

Written as DNA, the CDR3 is TGTGCCAGCAGACGACAGGGCGGCTCCTACGAGCAGTACTTC. Encoded protein: CASRRQGGSYEQYF. J is TRBJ2-7 and V is TRBV28; 7 nucleotides agree with TRBD1. The CDR3 consists of 14 residues. Germline CDR1 reads MDHEN; CDR2 reads SYDVKM. J gave up 0 bases and V 6 bases, and 5 bases lay outside the gene matches. The full variable domain, in which reference TRBV28 and TRBJ2-7 provide the parts outside the CDR3, is DVKVTQSSRYLVKRTGEKVFLECVQDMDHENMFWYRQDPGLGLRLIYFSYDVKMKEKGDIPEGYSVSREKKERFSLILESASTNQTSMYLCASRRQGGSYEQYFGPGTRLTVT.